These 20 T cell receptor beta chains were all obtained from the same sample, sequenced in a study of OX40 agonist ivuxolimab in advanced cancers. The method was immunoSEQ multiplex PCR; TCRdb's version includes in-frame clones alone and lacks a portion of them. Found here are about 6,000 clones, around 81% of them singletons; the top ten hold 20% to 25%. The source was CD4+ or CD8+ T cells sorted from blood, collected in a trial of the OX40 agonist ivuxolimab. The receptors here all came from an adult with an advanced solid tumor such as melanoma, head and neck, liver or kidney cancer.

This chain joins TRBV11-2 and TRBJ2-7, with D possibly matching TRBD2 (5 bases). V lost 8 bases and J 7 bases, leaving 18 bases between the germline ends. Germline lookup yields CDR1 SGHAT and CDR2 FQNNGV. The CDR3 sequence is 13 residues long. CDR3 protein: CASFQSGLGEQYF. Here the CDR3 DNA reads TGTGCCAGCTTCCAATCGGGGTTGGGTGAGCAGTACTTC.

V usage is TRBV4-3 and J usage is TRBJ2-2; D might be TRBD2 (6 bases). V shed 0 bases and J shed 4 bases, with 12 bases lying between them. Germline V lookup: CDR1 LGHNA, CDR2 YSLEER. CDR3 length: 16 amino acids. CDR3 coding DNA: TGCGCCAGCAGCCAAGACGGGGGTCCGCTCACCGGGGAGCTGTTTTTT. It is translated as CASSQDGGPLTGELFF.

The V call is TRBV7-2, the J call TRBJ2-1; 7 bases agree with TRBD2. The CDR3 sequence is 14 residues long. Germline V gene data show CDR1 as SGHTA and CDR2 as FQGNSA. Trimming removed 3 bases from V and 16 bases from J; junction bases left unmatched: 15. CDR3 residues: CASSFPVGGRESFF. The CDR3 DNA is TGTGCCAGCAGCTTTCCAGTTGGAGGGAGGGAGAGCTTCTTC.

This clone was seen a handful of times. The genes are TRBV30 and TRBJ1-1, with unresolved D. CDR1 and CDR2 from the germline V gene are GTSNPN and SVGIG (reference sequence). The CDR3 extends over 13 amino acids. Trimming removed 3 bases from V and 1 base from J, with 9 bases in between. DNA for the CDR3: TGTGCCTGGAGCCTGGGGTCGAACACTGAAGCTTTCTTT. Translation gives CAWSLGSNTEAFF. Combining the CDR3 with reference TRBV30 and TRBJ1-1 gives the whole variable domain SQTIHQWPATLVQPVGSPLSLECTVEGTSNPNLYWYRQAAGRGLQLLFYSVGIGQISSEVPQNLSASRPQDRQFILSSKKLLLSDSGFYLCAWSLGSNTEAFFGQGTRLTVV.

The CDR3 here is CASSLSGWGSYNEQFF. The CDR3 region has the DNA TGTGCCAGCAGCTTGTCCGGCTGGGGTTCCTACAATGAGCAGTTCTTC. The chain combines TRBV5-4 with TRBJ2-1; D unclear. CDR1 is SGHNT, CDR2 YYREEE, per germline (reference sequence). The CDR3 sequence is 16 residues long. Trimming took off 1 base at V and 1 base at J, with 12 bases between the two ends.

The chain links TRBV4-2 to TRBJ1-1, with TRBD1 identical over 9 bases. Germline V lookup: CDR1 LGHNA, CDR2 YNFKEQ. V lost 1 base to trimming and J lost 3 bases; unmatched junction nucleotides: 6. The CDR3 sequence is 16 residues long. The CDR3, as DNA: TGTGCCAGCAGCCAAGGACGGACAGGGGCCGACACTGAAGCTTTCTTT. Translating it yields CASSQGRTGADTEAFF.

This clone turned up a few times. This rearrangement joins TRBV9 to TRBJ2-2; D call uncertain. The germline V and J ends were trimmed by 4 bases and 0 bases, with 13 bases remaining between them. Germline V gene lookup returns CDR1 SGDLS and CDR2 YYNGEE. The CDR3 extends over 16 amino acids. The CDR3 region is CASSSTAFSNTGELFF. The DNA of the CDR3 is TGTGCCAGCAGCTCCACGGCCTTCTCGAACACCGGGGAGCTGTTTTTT.

The rearrangement joins TRBV7-9 to TRBJ1-2; TRBD1 matches 7 bases. Germline V gene data show CDR1 as SEHNR and CDR2 as FQNEAQ (reference sequence). J was trimmed by 6 bases and V by 3 bases; bases with no gene match: 7. The CDR3 contains 14 residues. CDR3 DNA: TGTGCCAGCAGCTTCAGCAGGGGGTCGAATGGCTACACCTTC. Its translation is CASSFSRGSNGYTF.

This sequence joins TRBV9 and TRBJ2-3, with 12 positions matching TRBD2. The CDR3 is 15 amino acids. Per the germline V gene, CDR1 is SGDLS and CDR2 is YYNGEE. V dropped 3 bases and J dropped 6; count of bases not matched to a gene: 5. CDR3 bases: TGTGCCAGCAGCGCTAGCGGGGGGGCGCGGGATACGCAGTATTTT. Residues: CASSASGGARDTQYF. Full variable domain (remainder filled in from reference TRBV9 and TRBJ2-3): DSGVTQTPKHLITATGQRVTLRCSPRSGDLSVYWYQQSLDQGLQFLIQYYNGEERAKGNILERFSAQQFPDLHSELNLSSLELGDSALYFCASSASGGARDTQYFGPGTRLTVL.

V is TRBV11-2 and J is TRBJ2-5; 8 nucleotides line up with TRBD2. With 3 bases clipped from V and 5 bases from J, the junction kept 8 bases outside the gene matches. CDR3 length equals 15 residues. The V gene's germline CDR1 is SGHAT and CDR2 FQNNGV. CDR3 nucleotides: TGTGCCAGCAGCTTTCACGGGGGGGCCGGGGAGACCCAGTACTTC. This sequence encodes CASSFHGGAGETQYF.

This clone was detected once. The gene calls are TRBV4-3 and TRBJ1-5; no reliable D call. The CDR3 contains 15 residues. Germline CDR1 and CDR2: LGHNA and YSLEER. Trimming pared 2 bases from V and 8 bases from J, leaving 16 bases between. In DNA, the CDR3 is TGCGCCAGCAGCCAATCCCAGGCCATTCGGGAGCCCCAGCATTTT. Protein sequence: CASSQSQAIREPQHF.

There are a few counts of this clone. This chain connects TRBV7-9 to TRBJ2-1; 8 nucleotides align to TRBD2. The CDR3 consists of 16 residues. From germline, CDR1 is SEHNR and CDR2 FQNEAQ (reference sequence). V shed 1 base, J shed 0 bases, and the junction held 2 bases outside the gene matches. CDR3 protein: CASSLGRGASYNEQFF. In DNA form, the CDR3 reads TGTGCCAGCAGCTTAGGGCGGGGGGCCTCCTACAATGAGCAGTTCTTC. The entire variable domain, with the rest obtained from reference TRBV7-9 and TRBJ2-1, is as follows: DTGVSQNPRHKITKRGQNVTFRCDPISEHNRLYWYRQTLGQGPEFLTYFQNEAQLEKSRLLSDRFSAERPKGSFSTLEIQRTEQGDSAMYLCASSLGRGASYNEQFFGPGTRLTVL.

The J gene is TRBJ2-7, the V gene TRBV4-3; the D gene is possibly TRBD2 (5 bases). The germline CDR1 and CDR2 sequences are LGHNA and YSLEER. CDR3 length: 14 residues. V was clipped by 4 bases and J by 0 bases, with 10 bases between them. CDR3 nucleotides: TGCGCCAGCAGCCCACGGGAAAACTCCTACGAGCAGTACTTC. Encoded protein: CASSPRENSYEQYF.

This rearrangement joins TRBV11-2 to TRBJ2-7; D possibly corresponds to TRBD1 (5 bases). Germline V gene lookup returns CDR1 SGHAT and CDR2 FQNNGV. V lost 3 bases and J 6 bases, leaving 15 bases between the germline ends. CDR3 size: 14 residues. The CDR3 region is CASSFGHGPLEQYF. The CDR3 DNA is TGTGCCAGCAGCTTCGGACACGGTCCCCTCGAGCAGTACTTC.

CDR3 bases: TGTGCCAGCAGCCCCCCGGGACAGCCCTACGAGCAGTACTTC. This codes for CASSPPGQPYEQYF. This sequence joins TRBV11-1 and TRBJ2-7; TRBD1 agrees at 7 bases. The CDR3 runs to 14 residues. The V gene's germline CDR1 is SGHAT and CDR2 FQDESV (reference sequence). V dropped 5 bases and J dropped 2; count of bases not matched to a gene: 6.

The V and J genes are TRBV9 and TRBJ2-5; D remains unclear. Trimming cost V 3 bases and J 5 bases, with 14 bases left between them. CDR1 SGDLS and CDR2 YYNGEE come from the germline V gene. This CDR3 has 14 amino acids. CDR3 DNA sequence: TGTGCCAGCAGCGCGAACGTACTTGGGGAGACCCAGTACTTC. Amino acid sequence: CASSANVLGETQYF.

The genes are TRBV9 and TRBJ1-5, with 8 nucleotides matching TRBD1. The CDR3 covers 14 residues. V lost 5 bases to trimming and J lost 10 bases; unmatched junction nucleotides: 11. CDR1 and CDR2 from the germline V gene are SGDLS and YYNGEE. CDR3 loop: CASSDGQGTQPQHF. The CDR3 nucleotides are TGTGCCAGCAGTGACGGACAGGGCACTCAACCCCAGCATTTT.

The genes are TRBV5-5 and TRBJ2-5, with 8 bases that match TRBD2. This CDR3 is built from 16 residues. Germline V CDR1 and CDR2: SGHKS, YYEKEE (reference sequence). V dropped 0 bases and J dropped 3; count of bases not matched to a gene: 7. CDR3 nucleotides: TGTGCCAGCAGCTTGGGTCGGGGGGGAAAAAAAGAGACCCAGTACTTC. It is translated as CASSLGRGGKKETQYF.

V usage is TRBV7-9 and J usage is TRBJ2-3, with no clear D. V lost 6 bases, J lost 1 base, and 8 bases lay in between. This CDR3 contains 13 residues. The germline gives CDR1 SEHNR, CDR2 FQNEAQ (reference sequence). The CDR3 is CASRPGRTDTQYF. The CDR3 coding sequence is TGTGCCAGCAGACCCGGTCGCACAGATACGCAGTATTTT.

The chain carries TRBV9 and TRBJ2-2; D is uncertain. This CDR3 contains 14 residues. Per germline, CDR1 SGDLS and CDR2 YYNGEE. The V gene lost 2 bases and the J gene lost 7 bases, with 12 bases spanning the gap. The CDR3 region is CASSVYEAVGELFF. CDR3 sequence (DNA): TGTGCCAGCAGCGTTTATGAGGCAGTCGGGGAGCTGTTTTTT.